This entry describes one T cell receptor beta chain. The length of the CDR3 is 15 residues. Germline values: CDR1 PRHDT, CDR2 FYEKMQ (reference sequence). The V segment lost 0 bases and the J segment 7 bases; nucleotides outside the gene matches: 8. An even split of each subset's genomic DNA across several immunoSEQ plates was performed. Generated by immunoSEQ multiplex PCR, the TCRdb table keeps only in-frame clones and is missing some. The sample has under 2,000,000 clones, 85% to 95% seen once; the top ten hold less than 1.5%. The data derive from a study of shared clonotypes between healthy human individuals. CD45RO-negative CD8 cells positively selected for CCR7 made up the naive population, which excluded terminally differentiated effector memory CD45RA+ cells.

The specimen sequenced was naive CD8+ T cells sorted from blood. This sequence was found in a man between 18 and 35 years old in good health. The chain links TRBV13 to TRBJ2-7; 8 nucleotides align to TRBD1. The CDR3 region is CASSLGGQGVSEQYF. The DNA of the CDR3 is TGTGCCAGCAGCTTAGGCGGACAGGGAGTTTCAGAGCAGTACTTC. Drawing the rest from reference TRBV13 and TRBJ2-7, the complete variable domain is AAGVIQSPRHLIKEKRETATLKCYPIPRHDTVYWYQQGPGQDPQFLISFYEKMQSDKGSIPDRFSAQQFSDYHSELNMSSLELGDSALYFCASSLGGQGVSEQYFGPGTRLTVT.